This T cell receptor beta chain was identified during a study of CD8 T cells in ankylosing spondylitis. The study, taken as a whole, reports: Typical of ankylosing spondylitis blood, it appeared, was a TCR beta motif of roughly eight highly homologous variants.

TCRdb re-analysed the 5' RACE reads in MiXCR, keeping a single row per CDR3 protein. Of about 540,000 distinct CDR3 sequences listed, roughly 13% are singletons. This clonotype was seen a few times. The antigen is undetermined. Trimming at V came to 3 bases and at J to 2 bases, leaving 7 bases not matched to a gene. CDR3 length equals 15 residues. Germline assignment: CDR1 DFQATT and CDR2 SNEGSKA (reference sequence). The specimen was blood, either unsorted or a sorted T cell fraction (not recorded which). The origin of this receptor is a male donor with ankylosing spondylitis. The rearrangement links TRBV20-1 to TRBJ2-1; TRBD2 aligns across 7 bases. DNA for the CDR3: TGCAGTGCTAGTGCGGGAGCAGAGACCTACAATGAGCAGTTCTTC. Its translation is CSASAGAETYNEQFF.